This T cell receptor beta chain was sequenced during a study of molecular identifiers for immune sequencing clone quantification. With RNA at 10%, 30% or 50%, naive CD8 libraries came from approximately 20,000 to 980,000 sorted cells. As CD8+CD4-CCR7+CD45RA+ cells, naive CD8 T cells were sorted. The germline V gene encodes CDR1 MNHEY and CDR2 SVGEGT. This CDR3 contains 12 residues. V was shortened by 2 bases and J by 5 bases, with 5 bases between the two germline ends. TCRdb fed the PCR reads into MiXCR, producing one record per CDR3 protein. This table holds fewer than 350,000 distinct CDR3 sequences, about 23% found once.

The sample consisted of naive CD8+ T cells from blood, with Jurkat cell RNA spiked in. Subset described: FACS-sorted CD8+CD4-CCR7+CD45RA+ naive T cells. The rearrangement uses TRBV6-2 or TRBV6-3 and TRBJ2-3, with D unresolved. The sequence derives from a human donor in good health. Some libraries in this study had Jurkat cell RNA spiked in. The CDR3 protein is CASSYPLDTQYF. The CDR3 coding sequence is TGTGCCAGCAGTTACCCCTTAGATACGCAGTATTTT.